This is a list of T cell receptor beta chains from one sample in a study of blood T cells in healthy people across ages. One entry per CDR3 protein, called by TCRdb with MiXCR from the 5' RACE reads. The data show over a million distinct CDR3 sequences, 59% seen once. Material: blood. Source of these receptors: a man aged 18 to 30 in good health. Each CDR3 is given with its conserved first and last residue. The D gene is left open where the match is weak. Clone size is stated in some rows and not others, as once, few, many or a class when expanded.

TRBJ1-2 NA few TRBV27 TGTGCCAGCAGTTTGTCAGTTAACTATGGCTACACCTTC CASSLSVNYGYTF
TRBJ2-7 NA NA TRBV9 TGTGCCAGCAGCGTAGTCCCTGGTCGGAGCTACGAGCAGTACTTC CASSVVPGRSYEQYF
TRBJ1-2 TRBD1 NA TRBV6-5 TGTGCCAGCAGTTACTCGCAGGGGGACGATGGCTACACCTTC CASSYSQGDDGYTF
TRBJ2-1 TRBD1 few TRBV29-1 TGCAGCGTTTCCGGGACAGTGCTGTACAATGAGCAGTTCTTC CSVSGTVLYNEQFF
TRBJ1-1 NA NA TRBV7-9 TGTGCCAGCAGCCCGTCGACGTACAACACTGAAGCTTTCTTT CASSPSTYNTEAFF
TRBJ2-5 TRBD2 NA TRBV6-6 TGTGCCAGCAGTCCCCTCGACTCTAGCGGGCAAGAGACCCAGTACTTC CASSPLDSSGQETQYF
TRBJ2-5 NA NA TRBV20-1 TGCAGTGTCCCGGGTGCGAAGACCCAGTACTTC CSVPGAKTQYF
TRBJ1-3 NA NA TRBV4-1 TGCGCCAACAGCCAAGTTCCAGTTGGAAACACCATATATTTT CANSQVPVGNTIYF
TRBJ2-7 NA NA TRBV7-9 TGTGCCAGCAGGCAAGACAGCTACGAGCAGTACTTC CASRQDSYEQYF
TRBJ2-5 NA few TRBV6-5 TGTGCCAGCACCACGGCGGATTCGGCAAGGGAAGAGACCCAGTACTTC CASTTADSAREETQYF
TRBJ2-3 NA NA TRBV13 TGTGCCAGCAGCCAATGGGGGGAGGGGGAAAGGACAGATACGCAGTATTTT CASSQWGEGERTDTQYF
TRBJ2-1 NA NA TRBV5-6 TGTGCCAGCAACATGGACAGCTACAATGAGCAGTTCTTC CASNMDSYNEQFF
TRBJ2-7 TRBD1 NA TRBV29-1 TGCAGCGTTGTAAGGTCCACAGGGGGTTATTACGAGCAGTACTTC CSVVRSTGGYYEQYF
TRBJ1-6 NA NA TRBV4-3 TGCGCCAGCAGCCAAGAGCCTCTAGCTAATTCACCCCTCCACTTT CASSQEPLANSPLHF
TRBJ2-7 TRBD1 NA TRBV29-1 TGCAGCGTTGACGGGACAGGGGCACGGGAGCAGTACTTC CSVDGTGAREQYF
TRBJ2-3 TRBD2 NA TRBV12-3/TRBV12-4 TGTGCCAGCAGTTTATTCCTAGCGGGAGGAGCCACAGATACGCAGTATTTT CASSLFLAGGATDTQYF
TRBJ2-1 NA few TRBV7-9 TGTGCCAGCAGCTTCCAGGCTGAGCAGTTCTTC CASSFQAEQFF
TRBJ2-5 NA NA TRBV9 TGTGCCAGCAGCGTAACCCCCCGGAGTGATACCCAGTACTTC CASSVTPRSDTQYF
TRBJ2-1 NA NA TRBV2 TGTGCCAGCAGTGAGCAGGGACGGAGATACAATGAGCAGTTCTTC CASSEQGRRYNEQFF
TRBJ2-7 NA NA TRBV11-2 TGTGCCAGCAGCCCTGTGTACAGCTCCTACGAGCAGTACTTC CASSPVYSSYEQYF
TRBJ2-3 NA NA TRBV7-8 TGTGCCAGCAGCTTAAGCGGGGGGACAGGCCGGCAGGCGTATTTT CASSLSGGTGRQAYF
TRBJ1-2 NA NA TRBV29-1 TGCAGCTCTAGAGGAGGGGACGGCTACACCTTC CSSRGGDGYTF
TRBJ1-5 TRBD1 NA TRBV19 TGTGCCAGTAGTATAGTAGGACAGGGGAGCAATCAGCCCCAGCATTTT CASSIVGQGSNQPQHF
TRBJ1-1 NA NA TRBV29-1 TGCAGCGTTGAAGAGGCGGGAAGGGGCGCTGAAGCTTTCTTT CSVEEAGRGAEAFF
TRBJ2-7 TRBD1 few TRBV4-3 TGCGCCAGCAGCCCTACACAGGGGTTCGAGCAGTACTTC CASSPTQGFEQYF
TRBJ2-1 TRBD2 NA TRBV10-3 TGTGCCATCAGGGAGGCGGGGGTAGGCAATGAGCAGTTCTTC CAIREAGVGNEQFF
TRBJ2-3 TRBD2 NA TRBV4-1 TGCGCCAGCAGCCAAGAGGGGGGGACTAGCGGCACAGATACGCAGTATTTT CASSQEGGTSGTDTQYF
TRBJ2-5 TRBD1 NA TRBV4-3 TGCGCCAGCAGCCAAGATAGGGGGCTATGGGGAGCGCAGTACTTC CASSQDRGLWGAQYF
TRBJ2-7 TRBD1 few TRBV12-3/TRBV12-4 TGTGCCAGCAGGACTGCACAGGGGGCGGGGGAGCAGTACTTC CASRTAQGAGEQYF
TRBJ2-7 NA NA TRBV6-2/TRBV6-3 TGTGCCAGCCGCCTGGGGCAGGGTGAGAACGAGCAGTACTTC CASRLGQGENEQYF
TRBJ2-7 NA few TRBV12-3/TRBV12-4 TGTGCCAGCAGTTCTGAAGCGGATTACGGCGAGCAGTACTTC CASSSEADYGEQYF
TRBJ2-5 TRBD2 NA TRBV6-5 TGTGCCAGCAGTCGGCGGGAGCGGGGGAGAGAGACCCAGTACTTC CASSRRERGRETQYF
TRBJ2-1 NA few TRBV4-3 TGCGCCAGCAGCCATTCGCTAGAATACAATGAGCAGTTCTTC CASSHSLEYNEQFF
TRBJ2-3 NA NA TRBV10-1 TGCGCCAGCAGCGGTGGACAGTTCACAGATACGCAGTATTTT CASSGGQFTDTQYF
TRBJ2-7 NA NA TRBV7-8 TGTGCCAGCAAGCGGGACAGAGCTAGATGGTACGAGCAGTACTTC CASKRDRARWYEQYF
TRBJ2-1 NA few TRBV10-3 TGTGCCATCAAATACTCCTCCCCGGACAATGAGCAGTTCTTC CAIKYSSPDNEQFF
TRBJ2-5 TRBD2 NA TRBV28 TGTGCCAGCAGTTTTCGTAGCGGGGAAGATTGGGAGACCCAGTACTTC CASSFRSGEDWETQYF
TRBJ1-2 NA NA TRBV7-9 TGTGCCAGCAGCTTGGAGATCTATGGCTACACCTTC CASSLEIYGYTF
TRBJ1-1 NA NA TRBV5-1 TGCGCCAGCACCACCGGCGGGATAAACAGGGTCACTGAAGCTTTCTTT CASTTGGINRVTEAFF
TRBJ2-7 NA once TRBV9 TGTGCCAGCAGCGTAGACAGGTATTTACAATATGAGCAGTACTTC CASSVDRYLQYEQYF
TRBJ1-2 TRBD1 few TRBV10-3 TGTGCCATCAGTGACGGGACAGGGGTCGAGATCTATGGCTACACCTTC CAISDGTGVEIYGYTF
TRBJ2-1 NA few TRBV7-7 TGTGCCAGCAGCTGGACGGAGGCAAATGAGCAGTTCTTC CASSWTEANEQFF
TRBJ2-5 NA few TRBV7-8 TGTGCCAGCAGCCCCGAGACAGGACAAGAGACCCAGTACTTC CASSPETGQETQYF
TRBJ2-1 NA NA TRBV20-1 TGCAGTGCTAGTTTCGGACCCTCCTCCCGCAATGAGCAGTTCTTC CSASFGPSSRNEQFF
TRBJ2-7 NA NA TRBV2 TGTGCCAGCAGCGCAATTGACCCCGGAGGGTCCTACGAGCAGTACTTC CASSAIDPGGSYEQYF
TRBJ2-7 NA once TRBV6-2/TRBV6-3 TGTGCCAGCGGTACGGGGCTTCCCTACGAGCAGTACTTC CASGTGLPYEQYF
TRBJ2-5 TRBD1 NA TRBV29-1 TGCAGCGTTTGGACAGGGCCTGGGGAGACCCAGTACTTC CSVWTGPGETQYF
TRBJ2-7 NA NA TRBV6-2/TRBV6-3 TGTGCCAGCAGCAGGACTTACTCTCCCTACGAGCAGTACTTC CASSRTYSPYEQYF
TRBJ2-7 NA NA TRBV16 TGTGCCAGCAGCCAATCGGGCGGTATCTCCTACGAGCAGTACTTC CASSQSGGISYEQYF
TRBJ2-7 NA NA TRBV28 TGTGCCAGCAGGTTTGGGACGACGTACGAGCAGTACTTC CASRFGTTYEQYF